This TCR beta chain was documented in a study of post-analysis software for immune sequencing data. Points from the study as a whole: Five or six TRBV segments, TRBV5-6, TRBV5-1 and TRBV20-1 among them, were found more frequent in patients than controls. Compared with controls, patients showed significantly lower normalized Chao1 diversity.

Trimming pared 0 bases from V and 0 bases from J, leaving 10 bases between. The CDR3 loop spans 16 amino acids. The germline CDR1 and CDR2 sequences are SGHRS and YFSETQ. Unique molecular identifiers tagged the TCR beta cDNA libraries. TCRdb redid the calling of the PCR reads with MiXCR, one entry per CDR3 protein. The sample yields around 710,000 distinct CDR3 sequences, approximately 44% seen once. Turning to this clonotype: Its specificity is unknown.

The TCR sequence derives from a girl aged 10 to 17 with multiple sclerosis. The V gene is TRBV5-1, the J gene TRBJ2-1, with D possibly matching TRBD1 (5 bases). Sequenced: blood. CDR3 sequence reads: CASSLVGVPSYNEQFF. The CDR3 DNA reads TGCGCCAGCAGCTTGGTAGGGGTTCCCTCCTACAATGAGCAGTTCTTC.